Each of the 5 T cell receptor beta chains below was sequenced from the same sample in a study of blood T cells in healthy people across ages. Using a J-beta primer mix together with a sample-barcoded 5' primer, a second PCR was run for 7 to 11 cycles. TCRdb independently ran MiXCR on the 5' RACE reads; one entry per CDR3 protein. Of under 1,000,000 distinct CDR3 sequences listed, less than 60% are singletons. Material: blood. These receptors originate from an older man in good health.

The chain carries TRBV10-3 and TRBJ2-3; D is ambiguous. The germline V gene has CDR1 ENHRY and CDR2 SYGVKD. V gave up 6 bases and J gave up 2 bases, with 18 bases separating them. This CDR3 region has 16 residues. The CDR3 protein is CAISLITFYYTDTQYF. CDR3 nucleotides: TGTGCCATCAGCCTCATCACATTCTATTACACAGATACGCAGTATTTT.

The chain has TRBV11-2 and TRBJ2-7; 7 positions agree with TRBD2. Judging by the DNA end, TRBJ2-5 fits better; the J call may be wrong. Germline V gives CDR1 SGHAT, CDR2 FQNNGV. The CDR3 is made up of 15 amino acids. CDR3 residues: CASSLRSSGDQTQYF. The CDR3 coding sequence is TGTGCCAGCAGCTTAAGATCGAGCGGGGACCAGACCCAGTACTTC.

V gene TRBV7-2 combines with J gene TRBJ2-1, with 11 positions matching TRBD2. From germline, CDR1 is SGHTA and CDR2 FQGNSA. CDR3 length: 15 amino acids. The ends lost 3 bases at V and 6 bases at J; junction bases unmatched: 4. CDR3: CASSLTSGIPNEQFF. The CDR3 bases are TGTGCCAGCAGCTTGACTAGCGGGATCCCCAATGAGCAGTTCTTC. The full variable domain, rest sourced from reference TRBV7-2 and TRBJ2-1, is GAGVSQSPSNKVTEKGKDVELRCDPISGHTALYWYRQSLGQGLEFLIYFQGNSAPDKSGLPSDRFSAERTGGSVSTLTIQRTQQEDSAVYLCASSLTSGIPNEQFFGPGTRLTVL.

This clonotype was recorded only once. The rearrangement joins TRBV28 to TRBJ2-7, with 8 bases identical to TRBD1. The V gene end was trimmed by 1 base and the J gene end by 4 bases; junction bases not matched to a gene: 9. The CDR3 spans 16 residues. Per germline, CDR1 MDHEN and CDR2 SYDVKM. CDR3 bases: TGTGCCAGCAGTTTATCGGGGACAGGCGCTCGATACGAGCAGTACTTC. Encoded protein: CASSLSGTGARYEQYF.

This clonotype was seen just once. This sequence joins TRBV9 and TRBJ2-1; D might be TRBD2 (6 bases). Germline CDR1 is SGDLS and CDR2 is YYNGEE. This CDR3 region has 17 residues. V lost 0 bases and J 5 bases, leaving 18 bases between the germline ends. CDR3 sequence reads: CASSVATGGSPNNEQFF. The CDR3 region has the DNA TGTGCCAGCAGCGTAGCTACTGGGGGGAGTCCCAACAATGAGCAGTTCTTC.